Sequencing of this T cell receptor (beta chain) was carried out in a study of T cells in Graves' hyperthyroidism and ophthalmopathy (dated by TCRdb to the late 2010s). For the study in its entirety: Peripheral blood samples were taken at the time of initial diagnosis, prior to any treatment. Prospective prediction of ophthalmopathy was tested in an independent validation cohort consisting of some 18 hyperthyroidism patients and more than 15 patients who later progressed to ophthalmopathy. A discovery cohort of about a hundred patients, roughly 40 with Graves' ophthalmopathy and approximately 55 with stable Graves' hyperthyroidism, was used to find distinguishing TCR V-J signatures. After sampling, hyperthyroidism patients received methimazole starting at 30 mg daily, and ophthalmopathy patients received high-dose intravenous methylprednisolone. The paper reports TCR Vbeta CDR3 sequencing of approximately 140 peripheral blood samples: under 45 ophthalmopathy, some 80 hyperthyroidism and around 17 progressor patients. In about 6 Graves' hyperthyroidism patients, the study also compared T-cell repertoires from thyroid tissue with T-cell repertoires from blood. The 75 to 100 discovery patients were randomly split 7:3 into training and test sets. Study-wide conclusions, independent of this receptor: Most expanded thyroid clonotypes (frequency above 0.001) were also detected in blood, a finding suggesting that blood repertoires may reflect thyroid immune responses. No statistical method was used to set the sample size in advance, and investigators knew the group allocation. In validation, the model predicted progression to ophthalmopathy with roughly 70% sensitivity and approximately 74% specificity, a median of roughly seven months before onset. Ophthalmopathy was separated from stable hyperthyroidism by a 13 V-J signature model, with about 88% sensitivity and about 84% specificity obtained in cross-validation and 80%/75% obtained in testing.

Its CDR3 holds 15 amino acids, cysteine through phenylalanine. Of all the DNA, just the CDR3 is kept, 45 bases in frame from base 1. Germline trimming amounts to 6 bases on V and 0 bases on J, with 3 as the count of junction bases outside the gene matches. Via the germline V gene, CDR1 is ENHRY and CDR2 SYGVKD. Hyperthyroidism patients were newly diagnosed, with disease duration under 2 months, and aged 18 to 65 years. Exclusion was applied to patients with uncontrolled infections, other autoimmune diseases, pregnancy or lactation. Diagnoses were based on clinical symptoms, serum thyroxine and TRAb, thyroid ultrasound and orbital computed tomography. Blood from progressor patients was collected at the time of first diagnosis with hyperthyroidism, before any ophthalmopathy symptoms had appeared. Ficoll-Paque density gradient centrifugation was used to isolate PBMCs from around 9.1 ml of fresh peripheral blood. Progressor patients were first diagnosed with Graves' hyperthyroidism and then developed ophthalmopathy during follow-up. Total RNA was extracted with Trizol reagent, and quality was checked on an Agilent 2100 Bioanalyzer.

This clonotype was observed at least ten times. The antigen it binds to is not known. Base qualities were left out, and no much larger clone turns up one base away. The TCR beta CDR3 regions were amplified from the RNA transcripts. For the first round of RT-PCR on the TCR CDR3, the HTBI primer set was used together with the Qiagen OneStep RT-PCR kit. Libraries were constructed in a second round of multiplex PCR, after which size selection and purification were carried out. Libraries were sequenced paired-end with 100 bp reads on an Illumina HiSeq2000. The source study handled its data this way. SOAPnuke was used to process the raw data, throwing out any read that contained adapters or uncalled bases, had a mean Phred below 15, or lacked an exact constant-primer or identifier match. High-quality paired reads were merged with COPE v1.2.5, and unique nucleotide sequences were defined as clonotypes. Clonotypes were aligned to IMGT TRBV, TRBD and TRBJ reference segments using MiTCR v1.1. Analysis was restricted to V-J combinations with a frequency above 0.0001, which covered roughly 99% of repertoires. A TCS score was defined as the ratio between F50 (clonal expansion) and ExV (chaos), using BLOSUM62-based TCRdist between CDR3 peptides within each V-J. Welch's t-statistics and random forest reduced 500 to 550 V-J features to 10 to 15, which were used in a naive Bayes classifier (R e1071). TCRdb applied fastp at Q25 and MiXCR to the public reads, then kept only in-frame beta chains. Records with the same CDR3 protein are collapsed into one entry carrying the most frequent genes and DNA. The V and J calls reflect TCRdb's pipeline rather than the authors' work. Within this sample are 300,000 to 450,000 distinct CDR3 sequences, with roughly 14% of them counted one time only. The ten largest clones take up roughly a quarter of the sample.

The sequenced material came from blood. The rearranged segments are TRBV10-3 and TRBJ2-2, with TRBD1 matching 8 junction bases. The receptor comes from a woman in her late teens or twenties with Graves' hyperthyroidism that later progressed to Graves' ophthalmopathy. The DNA sequence is as follows: TGTGCCATCAGCCTGGGACAGGCGAACACCGGGGAGCTGTTTTTT. It specifies CAISLGQANTGELFF.